This TCR beta chain emerged from a study of T cell repertoires in cytomegalovirus infection. Trimming took 5 bases from V and 6 from J, leaving 11 bases between them. Germline V gene sequence: CDR1 SNHLY, CDR2 FYNNEI. This CDR3 is 14 amino acids long. To note about this clonotype: The target antigen is unknown.

MiXCR was run by TCRdb on the reads, yielding one entry per CDR3 protein. The table records around 570,000 distinct CDR3 sequences, roughly 43% of them present only once. This receptor was obtained from a human donor in good health (CMV status not recorded). Some clones in this sample may be carry-over from other donors' samples. The starting material was cultured PBMCs, obtained from culture after CMV antigen stimulation. This sequence joins TRBV2 and TRBJ1-6, with D possibly matching TRBD1 (6 bases). The CDR3 DNA reads TGTGCCAGCAGTTACAGGGATGGTAATTCACCCCTCCACTTT. This sequence encodes CASSYRDGNSPLHF.